A selection of T cell receptor beta chains follows, all from one sample in a study of Ad26.COV2.S vaccination and SARS-CoV-2 variants. The table came from immunoSEQ multiplex PCR; TCRdb's copy has only in-frame clones and leaves some out. The sample has fewer than 500,000 clones, roughly 87% seen once. Sample: peripheral blood, taken in a trial of Ad26.COV2.S vaccine versus placebo. The receptor source for this set is a person aged 18-65 years who received the Ad26.COV2.S COVID-19 vaccine or a placebo. Each CDR3 is given with its conserved first and last residue. Each record gives: D gene, clone size, V gene, J gene, CDR3 protein, CDR3 DNA. The D gene is left open where the match is weak. For some rows the clone size is stated as once, few or many, or as a class when expanded; others skip it.

d_call: .; clone_size: .; v_call: TRBV5-4; j_call: TRBJ1-3; cdr3_aa: CASSWGGAYGGNTIYF; cdr3_nt: TGTGCCAGCAGCTGGGGGGGGGCCTACGGAGGAAACACCATATATTTT
d_call: TRBD2; clone_size: .; v_call: TRBV7-3; j_call: TRBJ2-1; cdr3_aa: CASSSLAGFYNEQFF; cdr3_nt: TGTGCCAGCAGCTCACTAGCGGGATTCTACAATGAGCAGTTCTTC
d_call: .; clone_size: .; v_call: TRBV6-5; j_call: TRBJ1-1; cdr3_aa: CASSSNTEAFF; cdr3_nt: TGTGCCAGCAGTTCGAACACTGAAGCTTTCTTT
d_call: TRBD1; clone_size: once; v_call: TRBV2; j_call: TRBJ1-5; cdr3_aa: CASRDRGASGQPQHF; cdr3_nt: TGTGCCAGCCGGGACAGGGGGGCCTCGGGTCAGCCCCAGCATTTT
d_call: .; clone_size: .; v_call: TRBV7-3; j_call: TRBJ2-2; cdr3_aa: CASSPNGFNTGELFF; cdr3_nt: TGTGCCAGCAGCCCTAACGGGTTTAACACCGGGGAGCTGTTTTTT
d_call: .; clone_size: .; v_call: TRBV23-1; j_call: TRBJ1-5; cdr3_aa: CASSPRDSNQPQHF; cdr3_nt: TGCGCCAGCAGCCCAAGGGATAGCAATCAGCCCCAGCATTTT
d_call: .; clone_size: .; v_call: TRBV6-5; j_call: TRBJ2-1; cdr3_aa: CASQREPGSPNEQFF; cdr3_nt: TGTGCCAGCCAGAGAGAGCCGGGATCCCCCAATGAGCAGTTCTTC
d_call: TRBD2; clone_size: .; v_call: TRBV7-2; j_call: TRBJ2-5; cdr3_aa: CASSLNRGGETQYF; cdr3_nt: TGTGCCAGCAGCCTTAATCGGGGGGGGGAGACCCAGTACTTC
d_call: TRBD1; clone_size: .; v_call: TRBV28; j_call: TRBJ1-5; cdr3_aa: CASSPRRDRGPNQPQHF; cdr3_nt: TGTGCCAGCAGTCCCCGCCGGGACAGGGGGCCAAATCAGCCCCAGCATTTT
d_call: TRBD1; clone_size: .; v_call: TRBV24-1; j_call: TRBJ2-3; cdr3_aa: CATSAASGTGAADTQYF; cdr3_nt: TGTGCCACCAGTGCCGCCTCCGGGACAGGGGCCGCAGATACGCAGTATTTT
d_call: TRBD1; clone_size: .; v_call: TRBV7-2; j_call: TRBJ1-3; cdr3_aa: CASNRDRGFLSGNTIYF; cdr3_nt: TGTGCCAGCAACCGGGACAGGGGGTTTCTGTCAGGAAACACCATATATTTT
d_call: .; clone_size: .; v_call: TRBV19; j_call: TRBJ1-1; cdr3_aa: CASSIVPRQAGAAFF; cdr3_nt: TGTGCCAGTAGCATTGTACCCCGACAGGCGGGAGCAGCTTTCTTT
d_call: .; clone_size: .; v_call: TRBV3-1/TRBV3-2; j_call: TRBJ1-6; cdr3_aa: CASTQDGFSYNSPLHF; cdr3_nt: TGTGCCAGCACCCAGGATGGGTTCTCCTATAATTCACCCCTCCACTTT
d_call: .; clone_size: .; v_call: TRBV2; j_call: TRBJ2-2; cdr3_aa: CASRPRSTGELFF; cdr3_nt: TGTGCCAGCAGGCCTCGGTCCACCGGGGAGCTGTTTTTT
d_call: .; clone_size: .; v_call: TRBV11-3; j_call: TRBJ2-2; cdr3_aa: CASSLSGIPGELFF; cdr3_nt: TGTGCCAGCAGCTTGTCCGGGATCCCCGGGGAGCTGTTTTTT
d_call: .; clone_size: .; v_call: TRBV6-6; j_call: TRBJ1-5; cdr3_aa: CASSYSVGTLNQPQHF; cdr3_nt: TGTGCCAGCAGTTACTCGGTAGGGACACTTAATCAGCCCCAGCATTTT
d_call: .; clone_size: .; v_call: TRBV19; j_call: TRBJ2-1; cdr3_aa: CASSIDRLYNSYNEQFF; cdr3_nt: TGTGCCAGTAGTATAGATCGATTGTATAACTCCTACAATGAGCAGTTCTTC
d_call: .; clone_size: .; v_call: TRBV18; j_call: TRBJ2-1; cdr3_aa: CASSPTQGGHEQFF; cdr3_nt: TGTGCCAGCTCACCTACCCAGGGTGGCCATGAGCAGTTCTTC
d_call: .; clone_size: .; v_call: TRBV6-6; j_call: TRBJ2-5; cdr3_aa: CASGAVETQYF; cdr3_nt: TGTGCCAGCGGGGCGGTGGAGACCCAGTACTTC
d_call: .; clone_size: .; v_call: TRBV7-2; j_call: TRBJ2-2; cdr3_aa: CASSLIKGLTGELFF; cdr3_nt: TGTGCCAGCAGCTTAATCAAGGGGCTCACCGGGGAGCTGTTTTTT
d_call: .; clone_size: .; v_call: TRBV3-1/TRBV3-2; j_call: TRBJ1-2; cdr3_aa: CASSSGFPSNYGYTF; cdr3_nt: TGTGCCAGCAGCTCAGGGTTTCCCTCTAACTATGGCTACACCTTC
d_call: TRBD1; clone_size: .; v_call: TRBV3-1/TRBV3-2; j_call: TRBJ1-6; cdr3_aa: CASSQMTGGNSPLHF; cdr3_nt: TGTGCCAGCAGCCAAATGACAGGGGGGAATTCACCCCTCCACTTT
d_call: .; clone_size: .; v_call: TRBV4-3; j_call: TRBJ1-1; cdr3_aa: CASSQDGTHEAFF; cdr3_nt: TGCGCCAGCAGCCAAGACGGGACTCATGAAGCTTTCTTT
d_call: .; clone_size: .; v_call: TRBV13; j_call: TRBJ2-4; cdr3_aa: CASSKPPKAKNIQYF; cdr3_nt: TGTGCCAGCAGCAAGCCGCCGAAAGCCAAAAACATTCAGTACTTC
d_call: TRBD1; clone_size: .; v_call: TRBV4-2; j_call: TRBJ2-1; cdr3_aa: CASSSPLRGQGYNEQFF; cdr3_nt: TGTGCCAGCAGCTCACCTTTGCGGGGACAGGGGTACAATGAGCAGTTCTTC
d_call: .; clone_size: .; v_call: TRBV6-5; j_call: TRBJ1-1; cdr3_aa: CASSSARYSRTEAFF; cdr3_nt: TGTGCCAGCAGCAGCGCGAGGTATTCGCGGACTGAAGCTTTCTTT
d_call: .; clone_size: .; v_call: TRBV30; j_call: TRBJ2-5; cdr3_aa: CAWRAGLYQETQYF; cdr3_nt: TGTGCCTGGAGGGCGGGCTTGTACCAAGAGACCCAGTACTTC
d_call: .; clone_size: .; v_call: TRBV7-2; j_call: TRBJ1-2; cdr3_aa: CASSLDRARGYTF; cdr3_nt: TGTGCCAGCAGCTTAGACAGGGCACGGGGCTACACCTTC
d_call: .; clone_size: .; v_call: TRBV7-9; j_call: TRBJ2-2; cdr3_aa: CASSARTRAWTGELFF; cdr3_nt: TGTGCCAGCAGCGCCCGAACCAGGGCATGGACCGGGGAGCTGTTTTTT
d_call: TRBD2; clone_size: .; v_call: TRBV4-1; j_call: TRBJ2-5; cdr3_aa: CASSQVTGGRGETQYF; cdr3_nt: TGCGCCAGCAGCCAAGTGACGGGAGGCCGGGGAGAGACCCAGTACTTC
d_call: .; clone_size: .; v_call: TRBV6-2/TRBV6-3; j_call: TRBJ1-5; cdr3_aa: CASSYVEENQPQHF; cdr3_nt: TGTGCCAGCAGTTACGTGGAGGAGAATCAGCCCCAGCATTTT
d_call: .; clone_size: .; v_call: TRBV5-1; j_call: TRBJ2-1; cdr3_aa: CASSLAVGAIYNEQFF; cdr3_nt: TGCGCCAGCAGCTTGGCGGTAGGAGCTATTTACAATGAGCAGTTCTTC
d_call: TRBD2; clone_size: .; v_call: TRBV5-1; j_call: TRBJ2-5; cdr3_aa: CASSWTGLGETQYF; cdr3_nt: TGCGCCAGCAGCTGGACGGGACTAGGGGAGACCCAGTACTTC
d_call: .; clone_size: .; v_call: TRBV24-1; j_call: TRBJ2-3; cdr3_aa: CATSDLVGADTQYF; cdr3_nt: TGTGCCACCAGTGATTTGGTCGGGGCAGATACGCAGTATTTT
d_call: .; clone_size: .; v_call: TRBV6-4; j_call: TRBJ1-5; cdr3_aa: CASRILEVDQPQHF; cdr3_nt: TGTGCCAGCAGGATCCTGGAGGTTGATCAGCCCCAGCATTTT
d_call: .; clone_size: .; v_call: TRBV28; j_call: TRBJ1-1; cdr3_aa: CASRVGRSEAFF; cdr3_nt: TGTGCCAGCAGGGTTGGGCGATCTGAAGCTTTCTTT
d_call: .; clone_size: .; v_call: TRBV6-1; j_call: TRBJ1-4; cdr3_aa: CASSAKGTQINEKLFF; cdr3_nt: TGTGCCAGCAGTGCCAAGGGGACACAGATTAATGAAAAACTGTTTTTT
d_call: .; clone_size: .; v_call: TRBV27; j_call: TRBJ1-2; cdr3_aa: CASSSPGSF; cdr3_nt: TGTGCCAGCAGTTCCCCAGGGAGCTTC
d_call: .; clone_size: .; v_call: TRBV6-5; j_call: TRBJ1-5; cdr3_aa: CASSQRDNQPQHF; cdr3_nt: TGTGCCAGCAGCCAAAGGGACAATCAGCCCCAGCATTTT
d_call: TRBD1; clone_size: .; v_call: TRBV4-2; j_call: TRBJ1-4; cdr3_aa: CASSQAQGTNEKLFF; cdr3_nt: TGTGCCAGCAGCCAGGCACAGGGGACTAATGAAAAACTGTTTTTT